The 10 T cell receptor beta chains listed next were all sequenced from one sample in a study of CXCR3-negative and CXCR3-positive naive CD8 T cells. General study findings and limits: Researchers report that CXCR3-positive naive cells carry more hydrophobic TRB CDR3s than CXCR3-negative naive cells.

The antigens for these receptors are not known. UMI-labeled 5' RACE yielded the TRB cDNA libraries. TCRdb re-called the 5' RACE reads; one entry per CDR3 protein, DNA not given. Its clone listing holds 150,000 to 170,000 distinct CDR3 sequences. Sequenced material: naive CXCR3+ CD8+ T cells from blood. Subset here: CD45RO-CCR7+CD27+CD95- naive CD8+ T cells expressing CXCR3 (TNR3+). These TCRs come from a human donor in good health. Some clones in this sample may be carry-over from other donors' samples.

The rearrangement links TRBV18 to TRBJ2-3; TCRdb reports TRBD2, a call that lacks DNA to check it against. The CDR3 consists of 18 residues. From germline, CDR1 is KGHSH and CDR2 LQKENI. CDR3 region: CASSPDQGLAGDTDTQYF. The variable domain in full, completed from reference TRBV18 and TRBJ2-3, reads NAGVMQNPRHLVRRRGQEARLRCSPMKGHSHVYWYRQLPEEGLKFMVYLQKENIIDESGMPKERFSAEFPKEGPSILRIQQVVRGDSAAYFCASSPDQGLAGDTDTQYFGPGTRLTVL.

This chain joins TRBV7-9 and TRBJ2-2; TCRdb proposes TRBD2, but this gene call is untestable without DNA. Germline V gene lookup returns CDR1 SEHNR and CDR2 FQNEAQ (reference sequence). There are 18 residues in the CDR3. This chain's CDR3 is CASSFGLAGGRVTGELFF. The entire variable domain, with the rest obtained from reference TRBV7-9 and TRBJ2-2, is as follows: DTGVSQNPRHKITKRGQNVTFRCDPISEHNRLYWYRQTLGQGPEFLTYFQNEAQLEKSRLLSDRFSAERPKGSFSTLEIQRTEQGDSAMYLCASSFGLAGGRVTGELFFGEGSRLTVL.

The rearrangement uses TRBV2 and TRBJ2-7; TCRdb calls TRBD2, which cannot be checked without DNA. The CDR3 consists of 15 residues. CDR1 is SNHLY, CDR2 FYNNEI, per germline. CDR3 amino acids: CASSEEVGGAHEQYF.

V is TRBV7-9 and J is TRBJ2-3. Germline CDR1 reads SEHNR; CDR2 reads FQNEAQ (reference sequence). The CDR3 is made up of 16 amino acids. CDR3: CASSLAASLLTDTQYF.

The rearrangement links TRBV7-9 to TRBJ1-2; TCRdb picks TRBD1, but there is no DNA to check that call. The CDR3 covers 15 residues. Germline assignment: CDR1 SEHNR and CDR2 FQNEAQ (reference sequence). The CDR3: CASSLGVRGRDGYTF. The full variable domain, rest sourced from reference TRBV7-9 and TRBJ1-2, is DTGVSQNPRHKITKRGQNVTFRCDPISEHNRLYWYRQTLGQGPEFLTYFQNEAQLEKSRLLSDRFSAERPKGSFSTLEIQRTEQGDSAMYLCASSLGVRGRDGYTFGSGTRLTVV.

The rearrangement uses TRBV7-6 and TRBJ2-3. Germline assignment: CDR1 SGHVS and CDR2 FNYEAQ. The CDR3 contains 12 residues. The CDR3 region is CASSFQGDTQYF. The full variable domain, rest sourced from reference TRBV7-6 and TRBJ2-3, is GAGVSQSPRYKVTKRGQDVALRCDPISGHVSLYWYRQALGQGPEFLTYFNYEAQQDKSGLPNDRFSAERPEGSISTLTIQRTEQRDSAMYRCASSFQGDTQYFGPGTRLTVL.

This CDR3 is CSVEDRDRTAATYNEQFF. The chain links TRBV29-1 to TRBJ2-1; the D call of TRBD1 rests on TCRdb alone, since no DNA is present to check it. The CDR3 has 18 amino acids. Germline values: CDR1 SQVTM, CDR2 ANQGSEA.

This chain joins TRBV4-1 and TRBJ2-7. CDR3 length equals 16 residues. In germline, CDR1 is MGHRA, CDR2 YSYEKL. CDR3 sequence: CASSQDNGGRAYEQYF.

The V and J genes are TRBV29-1 and TRBJ2-1; as DNA is missing, the TRBD1 call by TCRdb cannot be tested. The length of the CDR3 is 14 residues. Germline V lookup: CDR1 SQVTM, CDR2 ANQGSEA. This CDR3 is CSVEGGELDNEQFF.

The CDR3 protein is CASSSGPLGNIQYF. The rearrangement links TRBV6-5 to TRBJ2-4; TCRdb indicates TRBD1, and absent DNA this call remains unverified. Germline V lookup: CDR1 MNHEY, CDR2 SVGAGI. This CDR3 has 14 residues.